This T cell receptor (beta chain) was observed in a study of T cells in Graves' hyperthyroidism and ophthalmopathy. CDR1 MDHEN and CDR2 SYDVKM come from the germline V gene. The CDR3 sequence is 14 residues long. As for this clonotype: Its ends do not fully match the called genes, so a read error is possible.

Amplified TCR beta CDR3 regions came from RNA transcripts. In the first-round RT-PCR of the TCR CDR3, the HTBI primer set was used. TCRdb re-called the multiplex PCR reads with MiXCR, one entry per CDR3 protein. This sample carries 250,000 or so distinct CDR3 sequences, around 15% of them seen once, and the ten largest clones take 30% to 35%. This rearrangement joins TRBV28 to TRBJ2-7, with TRBD1 identical over 8 bases. Sample: blood. The source of this sequence is a woman in her forties or fifties with Graves' hyperthyroidism that later progressed to Graves' ophthalmopathy. CDR3 DNA sequence: TGTGCCAGCAAGAGGGACAGGAACGTTTACGAGCAGCACTTC. It translates to CASKRDRNVYEQHF.